The 3 T cell receptor beta chains below were found in one sample sequenced in a study of blood T cell repertoires in COVID-19. Libraries were prepared by immunoSEQ multiplex PCR; TCRdb keeps only in-frame clonotypes and omits some of them. Of under 150,000 clones in the sample, around 87% were seen once. The sample comprised peripheral blood. The receptors shown here come from a woman aged 35 to 49 with acute or convalescent COVID-19.

This sequence joins TRBV7-2 and TRBJ2-7, with D perhaps matching TRBD2 (6 bases). Per germline, CDR1 SGHTA and CDR2 FQGNSA. This CDR3 is 14 amino acids long. Trimming shortened V by 1 base and J by 2 bases, and 9 bases separated the two germline ends. The CDR3 sequence is CASSLVRGTYEQYF. The CDR3 DNA sequence: TGTGCCAGCAGCTTAGTTCGGGGGACCTACGAGCAGTACTTC.

The V call is TRBV15, the J call TRBJ1-5; the D gene is possibly TRBD1 (6 bases). The CDR3 sequence is 15 residues long. Trimming stripped 1 base from V and 4 bases from J, with 11 bases between. Germline V gene lookup returns CDR1 LNHNV and CDR2 YYDKDF (reference sequence). CDR3 residues: CATSRGQGMNQPQHF. CDR3 DNA: TGTGCCACCAGCAGAGGCCAGGGGATGAATCAGCCCCAGCATTTT.

This clone was recorded once. This chain connects TRBV5-1 to TRBJ2-7, with TRBD2 as a possible D gene (6 bases). The germline CDR1 and CDR2 sequences are SGHRS and YFSETQ. The CDR3 is 15 amino acids. Trimming cost V 1 base and J 3 bases, with 14 bases left between them. The DNA of the CDR3 is TGCGCCAGCAGCTTGAATACGGGACTCGTCTACGAGCAGTACTTC. Amino acids: CASSLNTGLVYEQYF.